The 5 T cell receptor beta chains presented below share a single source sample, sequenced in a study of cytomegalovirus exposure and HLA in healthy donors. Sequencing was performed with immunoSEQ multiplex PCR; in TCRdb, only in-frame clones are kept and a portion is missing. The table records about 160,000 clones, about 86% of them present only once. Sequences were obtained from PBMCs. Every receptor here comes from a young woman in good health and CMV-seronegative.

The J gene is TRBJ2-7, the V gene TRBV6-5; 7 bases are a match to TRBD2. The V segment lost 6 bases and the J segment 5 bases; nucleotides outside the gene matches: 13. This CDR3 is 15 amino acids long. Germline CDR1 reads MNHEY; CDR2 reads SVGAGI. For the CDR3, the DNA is TGTGCCAGCAGCCGCACCGGGACGGGAGGCAACGAGCAGTACTTC. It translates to CASSRTGTGGNEQYF.

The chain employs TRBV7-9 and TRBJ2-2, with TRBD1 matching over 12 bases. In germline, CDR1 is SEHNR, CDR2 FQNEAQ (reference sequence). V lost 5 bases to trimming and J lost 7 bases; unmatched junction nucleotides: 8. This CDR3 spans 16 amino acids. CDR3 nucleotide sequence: TGTGCCAGCAGCGCGGGGACAGGGGGCAAGTACGGGGAGCTGTTTTTT. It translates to CASSAGTGGKYGELFF.

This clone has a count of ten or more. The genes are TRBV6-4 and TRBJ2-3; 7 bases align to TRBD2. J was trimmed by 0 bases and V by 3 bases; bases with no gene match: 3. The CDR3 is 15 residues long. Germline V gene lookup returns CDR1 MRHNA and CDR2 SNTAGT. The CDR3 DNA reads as TGTGCCAGCAGTGATGTAGCGGGCAGCACAGATACGCAGTATTTT. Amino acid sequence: CASSDVAGSTDTQYF.

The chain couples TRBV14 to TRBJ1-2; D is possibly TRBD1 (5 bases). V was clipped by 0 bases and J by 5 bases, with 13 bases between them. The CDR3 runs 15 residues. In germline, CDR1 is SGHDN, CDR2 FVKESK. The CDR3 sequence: CASSQDFWTPYGYTF. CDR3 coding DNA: TGTGCCAGCAGCCAAGATTTCTGGACACCTTATGGCTACACCTTC.

The CDR3 region has the DNA TGTGCCAGCAGCGGGACTGAGGCGACCCAGTACTTC. Its translation is CASSGTEATQYF. The chain couples TRBV7-2 to TRBJ2-5; tentative D call: TRBD2 (6 bases). Germline V gene sequence: CDR1 SGHTA, CDR2 FQGNSA. V lost 5 bases and J lost 7, with 11 bases in between. This CDR3 is built from 12 residues.